This T cell receptor beta chain was identified in a study of blood T cell repertoires in COVID-19. This clone showed up just a few times. Germline V gene lookup returns CDR1 MGHDK and CDR2 SYGVNS. This CDR3 region has 14 residues. With V trimmed by 6 bases and J by 4 bases, 7 bases remained unmatched. The data were produced by immunoSEQ multiplex PCR, yet TCRdb's version contains in-frame clones alone and is incomplete. This sample yields hundreds of thousands of clones, of which approximately 90% are seen a single time; roughly 0.76% belongs to the top ten. The specimen sequenced was peripheral blood. The receptor was isolated from a man aged 18 to 35 with COVID-19, enrolled during active disease. The chain is built from TRBV25-1 and TRBJ1-2; 8 bases align to TRBD1. The CDR3 DNA follows: TGTGCCAGCAGAACGACAGGGGAGGGCTATGGCTACACCTTC. Its translation is CASRTTGEGYGYTF.